Described below is a single T cell receptor beta chain sequence and its context. CDR3 size: 16 residues. Germline V gene sequence: CDR1 MNHEY, CDR2 SMNVEV (reference sequence). The J segment lost 1 base and the V segment lost 6 bases, leaving 11 bases of the junction unmatched. The sample is drawn from a study of blood T cell repertoires in COVID-19. Study in general: Nucleic acid was either cDNA or gDNA, and it came from T cells, B-cell-depleted T cells, or PBMCs.

Data came from immunoSEQ multiplex PCR; TCRdb stores just in-frame clones and leaves some out. The top ten hold approximately 1.5% of the sample, which has about 200,000 clones, approximately 91% seen once. This TCR was recovered from a man between 18 and 29 years old with active or convalescent COVID-19. The chain uses TRBV27 and TRBJ2-7; 8 bases match TRBD1. Material: peripheral blood. This CDR3 is CASRRGRQGWSYEQYF. DNA for the CDR3: TGTGCCAGCAGAAGGGGGAGACAGGGGTGGTCCTACGAGCAGTACTTC.